Listed below are T cell receptor beta chains from one sample, sequenced in a study of T cells in Graves' hyperthyroidism and ophthalmopathy. TCRdb used MiXCR to reprocess the multiplex PCR reads, holding one entry per CDR3 protein. The top ten hold under 3.5% of the sample, which has hundreds of thousands of distinct CDR3 sequences, roughly 16% seen once. Specimen: blood. The receptor set was obtained from a woman aged 35 to 49 with Graves' ophthalmopathy. Both conserved end residues are part of each CDR3. D genes are given only for firm matches. Some rows mark clone size as missing; the rest say once, few, many or name a class of expanded clone.

v_gene: TRBV30; j_gene: TRBJ2-1; d_gene: .; abundance: many; CDR3nt: TGTGCCTGGAGTTTATCTCGGACCCCTGGCTCCTACAATGAGCAGTTCTTC; CDR3aa: CAWSLSRTPGSYNEQFF
v_gene: TRBV2; j_gene: TRBJ1-6; d_gene: TRBD1; abundance: many; CDR3nt: TGTGCCAGCGCGCCACAGGGGCTTCCACCCCTCCACTTT; CDR3aa: CASAPQGLPPLHF
v_gene: TRBV6-1; j_gene: TRBJ2-3; d_gene: TRBD2; abundance: many; CDR3nt: TGTGCCAGCAGTGACACGGGAGGAGCCGATACGCAGTATTTT; CDR3aa: CASSDTGGADTQYF
v_gene: TRBV7-2; j_gene: TRBJ1-5; d_gene: .; abundance: few; CDR3nt: TGTGCCAGCAGCTCAGACGGTAATCAGCCCCAGCATTTT; CDR3aa: CASSSDGNQPQHF
v_gene: TRBV7-2; j_gene: TRBJ2-2; d_gene: .; abundance: .; CDR3nt: TGTGCCAGCAGCTCCTATGCGACCGGGGAGCTGTTTTTT; CDR3aa: CASSSYATGELFF
v_gene: TRBV2; j_gene: TRBJ1-5; d_gene: .; abundance: many; CDR3nt: TGTGCCAGCACAGCAGGGGTTTTTGGCAATCAGCCCCAGCATTTT; CDR3aa: CASTAGVFGNQPQHF
v_gene: TRBV20-1; j_gene: TRBJ2-7; d_gene: .; abundance: many; CDR3nt: TGCAGTGGTATCTCAGGGTACAGAGCCTACGAGCAGTACTTC; CDR3aa: CSGISGYRAYEQYF
v_gene: TRBV27; j_gene: TRBJ2-3; d_gene: TRBD2; abundance: .; CDR3nt: TGTGCCAGCAGTTCGGGACTAGCGGGAGGGCGGGAAGGCACAGATACGCAGTATTTT; CDR3aa: CASSSGLAGGREGTDTQYF
v_gene: TRBV28; j_gene: TRBJ2-7; d_gene: .; abundance: many; CDR3nt: TGTGCCAGCAGCACCGCCCAGGGGAAGCAGTACTTC; CDR3aa: CASSTAQGKQYF
v_gene: TRBV18; j_gene: TRBJ2-5; d_gene: TRBD1; abundance: many; CDR3nt: TGTGCCAGCTCACGGGGACAGTACCAAGAGACCCAGTACTTC; CDR3aa: CASSRGQYQETQYF
v_gene: TRBV6-1; j_gene: TRBJ1-4; d_gene: .; abundance: .; CDR3nt: TGTGCCAGCGAGGGTTGGGGGGAAGCAACTAATGAAAAACTGTTTTTT; CDR3aa: CASEGWGEATNEKLFF
v_gene: TRBV7-6; j_gene: TRBJ2-1; d_gene: .; abundance: many; CDR3nt: TGTGCCAGCAGCCGAGGGGTAAATCAGGACAATGAGCAGTTCTTC; CDR3aa: CASSRGVNQDNEQFF
v_gene: TRBV5-1; j_gene: TRBJ1-2; d_gene: .; abundance: .; CDR3nt: TGCGCCAGCAGCTTGAGATCGGCAACGCGGAATGGCTACACCTTC; CDR3aa: CASSLRSATRNGYTF
v_gene: TRBV5-1; j_gene: TRBJ1-2; d_gene: .; abundance: few; CDR3nt: TGCGCCAGCAGCTTGGCGAAGGGGCCGACAAACTATGGCTACACCTTC; CDR3aa: CASSLAKGPTNYGYTF
v_gene: TRBV27; j_gene: TRBJ1-2; d_gene: TRBD1; abundance: few; CDR3nt: TGTGCCAGCAGTTCGTCCGGGACAGGACCGTTAGGCTACACCTTC; CDR3aa: CASSSSGTGPLGYTF
v_gene: TRBV6-2/TRBV6-3; j_gene: TRBJ2-5; d_gene: .; abundance: many; CDR3nt: TGTGCCAGCAGTTACTACGAGACCCAGTACTTC; CDR3aa: CASSYYETQYF